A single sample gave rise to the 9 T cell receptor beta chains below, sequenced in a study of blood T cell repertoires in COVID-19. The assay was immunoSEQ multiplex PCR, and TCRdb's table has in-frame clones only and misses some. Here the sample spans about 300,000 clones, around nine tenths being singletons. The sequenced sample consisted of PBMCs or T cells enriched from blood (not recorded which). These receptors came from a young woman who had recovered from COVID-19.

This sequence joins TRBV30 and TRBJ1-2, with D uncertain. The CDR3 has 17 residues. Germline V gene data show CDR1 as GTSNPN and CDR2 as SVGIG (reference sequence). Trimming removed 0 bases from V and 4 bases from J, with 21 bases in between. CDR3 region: CAWSVLNWFGLVYGYTF. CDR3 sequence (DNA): TGTGCCTGGAGTGTACTGAACTGGTTCGGGTTGGTCTATGGCTACACCTTC.

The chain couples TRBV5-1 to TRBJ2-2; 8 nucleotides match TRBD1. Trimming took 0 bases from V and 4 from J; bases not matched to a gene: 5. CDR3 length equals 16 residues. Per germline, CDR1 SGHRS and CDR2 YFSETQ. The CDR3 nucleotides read TGCGCCAGCAGCTTGGCCCAGGGGGCCGGCACCGGGGAGCTGTTTTTT. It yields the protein CASSLAQGAGTGELFF.

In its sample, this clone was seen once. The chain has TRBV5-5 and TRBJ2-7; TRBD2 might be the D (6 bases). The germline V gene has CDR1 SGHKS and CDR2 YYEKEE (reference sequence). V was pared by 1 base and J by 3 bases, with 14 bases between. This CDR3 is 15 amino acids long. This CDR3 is CASSLRREPFYEQYF. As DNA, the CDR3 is TGTGCCAGCAGCTTGAGGAGGGAACCATTCTACGAGCAGTACTTC.

CDR3 amino acids: CASSLVRDLAGELFF. Written as DNA, the CDR3 is TGCGCCAGCAGCTTGGTCAGGGATTTGGCCGGGGAGCTGTTTTTT. The genes are TRBV5-1 and TRBJ2-2; tentatively, D is TRBD1 (5 bases). Trimming pared 0 bases from V and 6 bases from J, leaving 12 bases between. CDR1 is SGHRS and CDR2 is YFSETQ in the germline V gene. The CDR3 extends over 15 amino acids.

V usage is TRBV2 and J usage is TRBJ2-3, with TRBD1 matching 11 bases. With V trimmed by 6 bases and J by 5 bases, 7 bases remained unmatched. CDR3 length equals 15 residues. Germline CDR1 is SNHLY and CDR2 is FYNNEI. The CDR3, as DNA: TGTGCCAGCAGGGCGGACAGGGGGCCGGTAGATACGCAGTATTTT. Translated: CASRADRGPVDTQYF.

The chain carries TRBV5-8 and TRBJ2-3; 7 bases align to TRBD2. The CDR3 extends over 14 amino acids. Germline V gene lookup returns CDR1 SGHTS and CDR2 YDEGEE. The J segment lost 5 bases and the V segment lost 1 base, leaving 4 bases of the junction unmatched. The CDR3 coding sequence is TGTGCCAGCAGCTTGTGGGCTAGCGGAGATACGCAGTATTTT. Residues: CASSLWASGDTQYF. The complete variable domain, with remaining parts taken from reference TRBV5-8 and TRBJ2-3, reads EAGVTQSPTHLIKTRGQQATLRCSPISGHTSVYWYQQALGLGLQFLLWYDEGEERNRGNFPPRFSGRQFPNYSSELNVNALELEDSALYLCASSLWASGDTQYFGPGTRLTVL.

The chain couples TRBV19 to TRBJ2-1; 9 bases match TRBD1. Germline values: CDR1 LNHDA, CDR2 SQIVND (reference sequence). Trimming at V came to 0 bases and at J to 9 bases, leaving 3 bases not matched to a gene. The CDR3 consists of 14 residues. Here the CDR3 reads CASSIDRDRAEQFF. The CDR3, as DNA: TGTGCCAGTAGTATAGATCGGGACAGGGCTGAGCAGTTCTTC.

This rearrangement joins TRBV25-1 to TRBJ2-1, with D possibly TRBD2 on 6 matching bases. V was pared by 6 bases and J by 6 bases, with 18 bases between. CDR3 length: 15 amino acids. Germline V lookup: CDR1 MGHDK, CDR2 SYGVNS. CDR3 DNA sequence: TGTGCCAGCAGCCGACAGTTATGGGACTTCAATGAGCAGTTCTTC. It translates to CASSRQLWDFNEQFF.

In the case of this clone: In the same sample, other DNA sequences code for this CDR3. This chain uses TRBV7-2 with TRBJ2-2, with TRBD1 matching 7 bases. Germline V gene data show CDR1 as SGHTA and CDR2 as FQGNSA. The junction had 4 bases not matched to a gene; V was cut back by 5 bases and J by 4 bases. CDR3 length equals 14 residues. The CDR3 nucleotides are TGTGCCAGCAGCCGCGACAGGGCCACCGGGGAGCTGTTTTTT. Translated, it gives CASSRDRATGELFF.